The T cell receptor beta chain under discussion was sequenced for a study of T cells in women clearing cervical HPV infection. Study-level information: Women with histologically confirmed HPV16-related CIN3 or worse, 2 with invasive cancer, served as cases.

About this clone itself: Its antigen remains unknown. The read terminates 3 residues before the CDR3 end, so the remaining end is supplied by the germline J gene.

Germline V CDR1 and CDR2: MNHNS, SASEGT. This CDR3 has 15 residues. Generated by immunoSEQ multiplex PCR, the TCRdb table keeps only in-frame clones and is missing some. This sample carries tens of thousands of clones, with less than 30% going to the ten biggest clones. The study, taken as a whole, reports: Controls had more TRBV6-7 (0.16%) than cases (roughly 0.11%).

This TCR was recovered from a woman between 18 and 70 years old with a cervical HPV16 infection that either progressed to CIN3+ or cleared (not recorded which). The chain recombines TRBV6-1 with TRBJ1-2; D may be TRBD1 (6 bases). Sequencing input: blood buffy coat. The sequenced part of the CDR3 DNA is TGTGCCAGCAGTGAAACTAGCGGGGGGGCCCCCGAC. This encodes CASSETSGGAPD. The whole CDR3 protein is CASSETSGGAPDYTF.